This T cell receptor beta chain was profiled in a study of T cells expressing NK-cell markers. As for the study in general: Serological testing identified most of the eight sequenced donors as HCMV-seropositive and one as seronegative. Study results and limitations: Nothing established the HCMV specificity of expanded NKG2C+ T cell clones.

Scientists made TCR beta cDNA using 5'RACE template switching with UMIs. No DNA is given; TCRdb re-called the 5' RACE reads and lists each CDR3 protein once. The sample includes 150,000 or so distinct CDR3 sequences. This CDR3 region has 13 residues. Germline lookup yields CDR1 KGHDR and CDR2 SFDVKD. With regard to this clonotype: What it binds is unknown.

The V call is TRBV24-1, the J call TRBJ2-7; the D gene TCRdb calls, TRBD1, cannot be checked with no DNA. The source of this sequence is a woman aged 45-65 years in good health. Specimen: blood T cells: a sorted CD56 or NKG2C T cell subset, CD4+ or CD8+ T cells, or bulk PBMC T cells (not recorded which). CDR3 amino acids: CATSEGVSYEQYF.